One T cell receptor (beta chain) is described in this entry. Which antigen it targets is not known. The input lacks base qualities; no much larger clone sits a single base away. Preparation of the library involved the immunoSEQ multiplex PCR assay. Held by TCRdb, this immuneACCESS table contains in-frame sequences only and omits some clones. Under half of the omission traces to an unresolved V gene where checked; the cause of the rest is unknown. Across this sample there are some 56,000 clones, with about 95% seen only once. Jointly, the top ten make up approximately 2.4% of the sample. This sample stems from a study of control samples from healthy donors and cancer patients (dated by TCRdb to 2020 to 2022). The CDR3 runs 15 amino acids, cysteine and phenylalanine included. Only the CDR3 DNA stays, 45 bases, in frame from base 1. Trimming at the junction amounts to 6 bases on V and 4 bases on J, and the germline ends lie 15 bases apart. CDR1 MNHEY and CDR2 SVGAGI were looked up in the germline V gene.

Sequencing input: blood. The receptor chain draws on TRBV6-5 and TRBJ2-2; a tentative D match to TRBD2 spans 6 bases. The receptor's source is a man aged 30 to 39 in good health. The nucleotides are TGTGCCAGCAGCCTCCGGGACTCCTCCACCGGGGAGCTGTTTTTT. Its protein is CASSLRDSSTGELFF.